This record looks at one TCR beta chain sequence and its context. The target antigen is unknown. This record belongs to a study of beta chain features in type 1 diabetes. Study-level findings and limits: Within patients, naive, central memory and Treg TCRB repertoires seemed more similar than within healthy donors. In every one of the four CD4+ subsets, TCRB CDR3s were moderately but significantly shorter in Type 1 diabetes patients.

Reverse transcribing all isolated RNA meant expressed TCRB transcripts were sequenced. Using immunoSEQ multiplex PCR, the repertoire was profiled, and TCRdb retains in-frame clones only, with some absent. The table has roughly 700,000 clones, 10% to 15% seen once; the top ten hold less than 0.025%. This TCR was sampled from a man younger than 35 with type 1 diabetes. The sample taken for sequencing was naive CD4+ T cells from blood.

The CDR3 loop reads CASSLKSIGQGKVNEQFF. For the CDR3, the DNA is TGTGCCAGCAGCTTAAAGTCCATCGGACAGGGCAAGGTCAATGAGCAGTTCTTC. This chain joins TRBV11-1 and TRBJ2-1; 8 bases are a match to TRBD1. J was trimmed by 6 bases and V by 2 bases; bases with no gene match: 15. The CDR3 covers 18 residues. Germline V gene sequence: CDR1 SGHAT, CDR2 FQDESV (reference sequence).